This T cell receptor (beta chain) was identified during a study of blood T cell repertoires in COVID-19. Across the whole study: Whether acute or convalescent, the COVID-19 samples came from the United States, Italy and Spain.

Per the original methods: Scientists estimated how many nucleated cells there were by amplifying reference gene primers. TCRdb's table, derived via immunoSEQ multiplex PCR, lists solely in-frame clones and lacks some. V, J and clone size are those of that table, while D and trimming were read from the DNA. The table lists 200,000 to 250,000 clones, 86% of them singletons. The clonotype comes from a woman aged 40 to 50 with acute COVID-19. Material for sequencing was PBMCs or T cells enriched from blood (not recorded which).

The CDR3 loop is CASTGDSYYGYTF. In nucleotides, the CDR3 is TGTGCCAGCACCGGGGACAGTTACTATGGCTACACCTTC. This chain connects TRBV12-3 or TRBV12-4 to TRBJ1-2, with 7 bases matching TRBD1. This CDR3 spans 13 amino acids. The V segment lost 7 bases and the J segment 3 bases; nucleotides outside the gene matches: 5.